A selection of T cell receptor beta chains follows, all from one sample in a study of T-cell reconstitution after alpha-beta-depleted transplantation in children. MiXCR, applied by TCRdb to the PCR reads, yields one record per CDR3 protein. The table records 450,000 to 600,000 distinct CDR3 sequences, 32% of them present only once. The input for sequencing was PBMCs from the stem cell graft donor, taken from the stem cell graft. The source of these receptors is a human donor who donated a stem cell graft to a child with aplastic anemia. The CDR3 runs from the conserved cysteine through the conserved F or W. Each record gives: D gene, V gene, J gene, clone size, CDR3 DNA, CDR3 protein. A D gene is named only where the DNA matches it firmly. Clone size is shown for a subset of rows, as once, few, many or a class of expanded clone.

>-|TRBV12-3/TRBV12-4|TRBJ2-3|-
TGTGCCAGCAGTCTTTACAGCACAGATACGCAGTATTTT
CASSLYSTDTQYF
>-|TRBV6-2/TRBV6-3|TRBJ1-1|once
TGTGCCAGCCTTCGGGGGGGCGCGAACACTGAAGCTTTCTTT
CASLRGGANTEAFF
>-|TRBV20-1|TRBJ2-1|-
TGCAGTGCTGTGGCTATCAATGAGCAGTTCTTC
CSAVAINEQFF
>TRBD2|TRBV20-1|TRBJ2-2|-
TGCAGTGCTAGAGATCCCGGGAGGGTTAACACCGGGGAGCTGTTTTTT
CSARDPGRVNTGELFF
>TRBD1|TRBV6-1|TRBJ2-7|-
TGTGCCAGCATCTCGGGCGGGCAGGGGGCTCGCGAGCAGTACTTC
CASISGGQGAREQYF
>TRBD2|TRBV4-2|TRBJ2-1|few
TGTGCCAGCAGCCCAACCTCTCGAGGGACCTGGGGGTTTAGCGGGAGCCCGAATGAGCAGTTCTTC
CASSPTSRGTWGFSGSPNEQFF
>-|TRBV10-3|TRBJ2-7|-
TGTGCCATCAGTGGGCGAGGGGTCGACGAGCAGTACTTC
CAISGRGVDEQYF
>-|TRBV7-2|TRBJ2-7|-
TGTGCCAGCAGCCCGCTCAGCGCCTACGAGCAGTACTTC
CASSPLSAYEQYF
>TRBD2|TRBV11-1|TRBJ2-3|-
TGTGCCAGCAGCTTAAAAGCGGGAGGGCCCTCAGGTACGCAGTATTTT
CASSLKAGGPSGTQYF
>-|TRBV4-3|TRBJ2-1|few
TGCGCCAGGGGCGCACGGTTCTTC
CARGARFF
>-|TRBV9|TRBJ1-1|-
TGTGCCAGCAGCGTAGTCGGAGGGCTGAGCACTGAAGCTTTCTTT
CASSVVGGLSTEAFF
>-|TRBV10-3|TRBJ2-7|-
TGTGCCATCAGGGAAGGGACGACCCCGGGCTACGAGCAGTACTTC
CAIREGTTPGYEQYF
>TRBD1|TRBV18|TRBJ2-1|-
TGTGCCAGCTCAAGAACAGGGGGCGCAGCGGCAGGGGATGATGAGCAGTTCTTC
CASSRTGGAAAGDDEQFF
>-|TRBV7-2|TRBJ2-4|-
TGTGCCAGCAGCCAAGACTACGACATTCAGTACTTC
CASSQDYDIQYF
>-|TRBV13|TRBJ2-6|-
TGTGCCAGCAGCTATACCCTTTTCGGGGCCAACGTCCTGACTTTC
CASSYTLFGANVLTF
>-|TRBV10-3|TRBJ1-2|-
TGTGCCATCAGTATGGGGGACTATGGCTACACCTTC
CAISMGDYGYTF
>-|TRBV19|TRBJ2-2|-
TGTGCCAGTAGTATAACAGGGTCGGCCGGGGAGCTGTTTTTT
CASSITGSAGELFF
>-|TRBV10-2|TRBJ2-2|few
TGCGCCAGCAGTGAGTCTCGGACCGGGGAGCTGTTTTTT
CASSESRTGELFF
>-|TRBV6-1|TRBJ2-2|-
TGTGCCAGCATGTATGGGGGAAACACCGGGGAGCTGTTTTTT
CASMYGGNTGELFF
>-|TRBV5-1|TRBJ2-4|-
TGCGCCAGCAGCTTAGAAGGGGTAGCCAAAAACATTCAGTACTTC
CASSLEGVAKNIQYF
>-|TRBV11-3|TRBJ2-1|once
TGTGCCAGCAGCTTAGGATCGAGCGGGCAAAACAATGAGCAGTTCTTC
CASSLGSSGQNNEQFF
>-|TRBV6-2/TRBV6-3|TRBJ1-5|-
TGTGCCAGCGTTCGGTTCAGCAATCAGCCCCAGCATTTT
CASVRFSNQPQHF
>-|TRBV12-3/TRBV12-4|TRBJ2-7|few
TGTGCCAGCAGCCCGGGGTTGGGGGAGCAGTACTTC
CASSPGLGEQYF
>-|TRBV15|TRBJ1-4|-
TGTGCCACCAGCAGAGTAGCGGGGGGGACCGAAAAACTGTTTTTT
CATSRVAGGTEKLFF
>TRBD2|TRBV20-1|TRBJ2-1|many
TGCAGTGCCGCCGGACTAGCGGGAGGAAATGAGCAGTTCTTC
CSAAGLAGGNEQFF
>-|TRBV18|TRBJ1-1|many
TGTGCCAGCTCACCATCCTTCGGGGGCACTGAAGCTTTCTTT
CASSPSFGGTEAFF
>-|TRBV6-5|TRBJ2-2|-
TGTGCCAGCAAGTTGGCATCGAACACCGGGGAGCTGTTTTTT
CASKLASNTGELFF
>-|TRBV7-2|TRBJ1-2|-
TGTGTCAGCAGCATATTGAGCCTTGGCTACACCTTC
CVSSILSLGYTF
>TRBD1|TRBV6-5|TRBJ2-3|-
TGTGCCAGCAGTTACGGGGACAGGGGCACAGATACGCAGTATTTT
CASSYGDRGTDTQYF
>-|TRBV12-3/TRBV12-4|TRBJ2-1|-
TGTGCCAGCAGTTTCCGCGACTACAATGAGCAGTTCTTC
CASSFRDYNEQFF
>-|TRBV4-1|TRBJ2-2|-
TGCGCCAGCAGCCAAGTCGGGCGAGTAGACATCACCGGGGAGCTGTTTTTT
CASSQVGRVDITGELFF
>-|TRBV20-1|TRBJ2-1|-
TGCAGTGCCCGGACCCCTGTGGGAACTGGGTCCTACAATGAGCAGTTCTTC
CSARTPVGTGSYNEQFF
>TRBD2|TRBV30|TRBJ2-1|-
TGTGCCGGGTCAAACGCCCTAGCGGGAGTGGAGTTCTTC
CAGSNALAGVEFF
>-|TRBV20-1|TRBJ2-1|-
TGCAGTGCTAGAGACCCCGGGAGAACCTACAATGAGCAGTTCTTC
CSARDPGRTYNEQFF
>-|TRBV5-1|TRBJ2-3|few
TGCGCCAGCAGCTTGGAGGGGGGGGTCACAGATACGCAGTATTTT
CASSLEGGVTDTQYF
>-|TRBV7-8|TRBJ1-5|-
TGTGCCAGCAGCCTCCGATATAATCAGCCCCAGCATTTT
CASSLRYNQPQHF